This TCR beta chain was obtained from a study of T-cell memory formation after mild COVID-19. It was 5'RACE with constant-segment primers that produced the TCR alpha and TCR beta cDNA libraries, which carried sample barcodes and UMIs. TCRdb analysed the 5' RACE reads with MiXCR anew, one entry per CDR3 protein. The sample lists more than 350,000 distinct CDR3 sequences; under 25% were seen once. The study's findings and limits: Cross-reactive memory seemingly joined, as some responding clones were found in pre-infection memory. Researchers could not confirm that second-wave clones peaking on day 37 targeted SARS-CoV-2.

The CDR3 extends over 16 amino acids. Germline CDR1 reads SEHNR; CDR2 reads FQNEAQ (reference sequence). J was trimmed by 3 bases and V by 5 bases; bases with no gene match: 8. Comment on this clonotype: Antigen unknown.

The chain carries TRBV7-9 and TRBJ2-2; 8 positions match TRBD1. The sample was PBMCs or a T cell subset sorted from them (not recorded which). This TCR was recovered from an adult woman who had mild COVID-19 (a few samples of this study predate the infection). Cell type and time point are not known. CDR3: CASSLRTGTDTGELFF. The CDR3, as DNA: TGTGCCAGCAGCCTCCGGACAGGGACGGACACCGGGGAGCTGTTTTTT.